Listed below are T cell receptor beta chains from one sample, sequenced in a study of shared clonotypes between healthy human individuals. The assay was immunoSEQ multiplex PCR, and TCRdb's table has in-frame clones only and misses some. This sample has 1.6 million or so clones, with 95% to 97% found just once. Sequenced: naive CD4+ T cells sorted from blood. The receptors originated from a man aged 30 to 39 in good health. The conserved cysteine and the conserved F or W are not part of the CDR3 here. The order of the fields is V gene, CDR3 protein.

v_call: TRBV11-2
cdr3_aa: ASSPIVTSGRNTGELF

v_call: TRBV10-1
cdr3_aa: ASSEGWASGQETQY

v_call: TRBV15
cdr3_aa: ATSRGGVQETQY

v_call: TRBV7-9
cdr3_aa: ASSLVENEKLF

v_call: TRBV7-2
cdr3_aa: ASSLTQGAHEQY

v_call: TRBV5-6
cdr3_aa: ASSLPQREGREQF

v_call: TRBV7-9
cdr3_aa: ASSSGTLRDRGHEQY

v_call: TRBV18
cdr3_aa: ASSSDAMSSSTDTQY

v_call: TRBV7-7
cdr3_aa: ASSPLGGNEQF

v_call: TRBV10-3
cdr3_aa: ATRGLEYGELF

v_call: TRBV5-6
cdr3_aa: ASSSLQGISNQPQH

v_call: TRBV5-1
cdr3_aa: ASSPPSQGRPYEQY

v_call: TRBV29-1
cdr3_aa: SGTADVGGTQY

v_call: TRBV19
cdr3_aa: ASRTGLQYQNTEAF

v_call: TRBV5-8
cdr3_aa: ASSFRTRRPNQPQH

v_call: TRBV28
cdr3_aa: ASSPRAYEQY

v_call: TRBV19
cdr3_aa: ASKDVPAGGPGEQY

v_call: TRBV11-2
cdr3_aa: ASSFKSPGTGVNTYEQY

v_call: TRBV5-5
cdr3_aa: ASSPGGTNEKLF

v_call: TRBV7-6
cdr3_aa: ASSPHGEVGEQY

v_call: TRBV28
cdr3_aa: ASTSLAEQF

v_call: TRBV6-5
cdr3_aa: ASRETGQIREKLF

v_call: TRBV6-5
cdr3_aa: ASSYSLAGVIDTQY

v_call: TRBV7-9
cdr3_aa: ASSSLAGEPNTGELF

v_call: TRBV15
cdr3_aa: ATSRDGGSGANVLT

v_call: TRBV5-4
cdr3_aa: ASSFDRDRGQSNTGELF

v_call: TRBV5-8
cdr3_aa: ASSYFWQGAGEQY

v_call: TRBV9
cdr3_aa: ASSVAVVARDEQF

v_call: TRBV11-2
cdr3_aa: ASSSYSEQY

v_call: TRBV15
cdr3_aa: ATSRDLLGYGYT